These T cell receptor beta chains were read from a single sample in a study of graft-versus-host responses after intestinal transplantation. No antigen has been assigned to these receptors. Clones were read by immunoSEQ multiplex PCR, and TCRdb kept only the in-frame ones, dropping some. The sample carries over 90,000 clones, roughly 91% recorded once. The sample here was unstimulated CD8+ T cells sorted from spleen or lymph node cells, taken before intestinal transplant. These receptors all stem from a human donor who received an intestinal transplant. Both conserved end residues are part of each CDR3. The order of the fields is D gene, J gene, V gene, CDR3 length, clone size, CDR3 protein, CDR3 DNA. D genes are given only for firm matches. The listing skips clone size in some rows; elsewhere it reads once, few, many or a size class.

d_gene: -; j_gene: TRBJ1-1; v_gene: TRBV10-2; len: 16; abundance: once; CDR3aa: CASSEEDIVMNTEAFF; CDR3nt: TGCGCCAGCAGTGAGGAGGATATCGTGATGAACACTGAAGCTTTCTTT
d_gene: -; j_gene: TRBJ2-5; v_gene: TRBV4-2; len: 15; abundance: -; CDR3aa: CASSQTTRPEETQYF; CDR3nt: TGTGCCAGCAGCCAAACCACTAGACCCGAAGAGACCCAGTACTTC
d_gene: TRBD1; j_gene: TRBJ1-5; v_gene: TRBV19; len: 15; abundance: -; CDR3aa: CASSTGTGADQPQHF; CDR3nt: TGTGCCAGTAGTACTGGGACAGGGGCGGATCAGCCCCAGCATTTT
d_gene: -; j_gene: TRBJ2-3; v_gene: TRBV5-1; len: 15; abundance: -; CDR3aa: CASSLWAGPQNTQYF; CDR3nt: TGCGCCAGCAGCTTGTGGGCAGGGCCGCAGAATACGCAGTATTTT
d_gene: -; j_gene: TRBJ2-7; v_gene: TRBV27; len: 13; abundance: -; CDR3aa: CASSQGNPYEQYF; CDR3nt: TGTGCCAGCAGTCAGGGTAATCCCTACGAGCAGTACTTC
d_gene: -; j_gene: TRBJ2-1; v_gene: TRBV30; len: 13; abundance: -; CDR3aa: CAWSVSAYNEQFF; CDR3nt: TGTGCCTGGAGTGTAAGCGCCTACAATGAGCAGTTCTTC
d_gene: -; j_gene: TRBJ1-1; v_gene: TRBV19; len: 11; abundance: -; CDR3aa: CASSISGEAFF; CDR3nt: TGTGCCAGTAGTATTTCCGGGGAAGCTTTCTTT
d_gene: TRBD1; j_gene: TRBJ2-1; v_gene: TRBV27; len: 15; abundance: -; CDR3aa: CASSSSGQGFDEQFF; CDR3nt: TGTGCCAGCAGTTCATCGGGACAGGGATTCGATGAGCAGTTCTTC
d_gene: -; j_gene: TRBJ1-4; v_gene: TRBV28; len: 12; abundance: -; CDR3aa: CASTGEDEKLFF; CDR3nt: TGTGCCAGCACGGGGGAAGATGAAAAACTGTTTTTT
d_gene: TRBD1; j_gene: TRBJ1-4; v_gene: TRBV29-1; len: 14; abundance: -; CDR3aa: CSAYTGTGDEKLFF; CDR3nt: TGCAGCGCCTACACCGGGACAGGGGATGAAAAACTGTTTTTT
d_gene: -; j_gene: TRBJ2-6; v_gene: TRBV28; len: 15; abundance: few; CDR3aa: CASSFDLSGANVLTF; CDR3nt: TGTGCCAGCAGTTTCGATCTATCTGGGGCCAACGTCCTGACTTTC
d_gene: -; j_gene: TRBJ2-1; v_gene: TRBV6-4; len: 13; abundance: -; CDR3aa: CASSDGGNNEQFF; CDR3nt: TGTGCCAGCAGTGACGGGGGGAACAATGAGCAGTTCTTC
d_gene: TRBD1; j_gene: TRBJ2-7; v_gene: TRBV4-1; len: 16; abundance: -; CDR3aa: CASSQAGTGGIYEQYF; CDR3nt: TGCGCCAGCAGCCAAGCCGGGACAGGGGGGATTTACGAGCAGTACTTC
d_gene: -; j_gene: TRBJ2-7; v_gene: TRBV4-1; len: 13; abundance: -; CDR3aa: CASSQGAADEQYF; CDR3nt: TGCGCCAGCAGCCAAGGGGCCGCAGACGAGCAGTACTTC
d_gene: -; j_gene: TRBJ1-1; v_gene: TRBV4-1; len: 14; abundance: -; CDR3aa: CASSQTHPGTEAFF; CDR3nt: TGCGCCAGCAGCCAAACCCACCCAGGGACTGAAGCTTTCTTT
d_gene: TRBD1; j_gene: TRBJ2-2; v_gene: TRBV19; len: 14; abundance: -; CDR3aa: CASSVGQEAGELFF; CDR3nt: TGTGCCAGTAGTGTCGGACAGGAAGCCGGGGAGCTGTTTTTT
d_gene: TRBD2; j_gene: TRBJ2-5; v_gene: TRBV28; len: 15; abundance: -; CDR3aa: CASSLAGENQETQYF; CDR3nt: TGTGCCAGCAGTTTAGCGGGGGAAAACCAAGAGACCCAGTACTTC
d_gene: TRBD1; j_gene: TRBJ1-1; v_gene: TRBV7-8; len: 14; abundance: -; CDR3aa: CASSQTGGGTEAFF; CDR3nt: TGTGCCAGCAGCCAGACAGGGGGAGGCACTGAAGCTTTCTTT
d_gene: -; j_gene: TRBJ1-6; v_gene: TRBV5-1; len: 15; abundance: -; CDR3aa: CASSLLAQKNSPLHF; CDR3nt: TGCGCCAGCAGCTTGTTGGCACAAAAGAATTCACCCCTCCACTTT
d_gene: -; j_gene: TRBJ1-3; v_gene: TRBV1; len: 18; abundance: -; CDR3aa: CTSSQTLGGRTWRNTIYF; CDR3nt: TGCACCAGCAGCCAGACCTTGGGGGGACGGACCTGGAGAAACACCATATATTTT
d_gene: -; j_gene: TRBJ2-1; v_gene: TRBV2; len: 14; abundance: -; CDR3aa: CASSPSTDYNEQFF; CDR3nt: TGTGCCAGCAGTCCCTCGACTGACTACAATGAGCAGTTCTTC
d_gene: TRBD1; j_gene: TRBJ1-2; v_gene: TRBV4-3; len: 15; abundance: few; CDR3aa: CASSQGTGDIYGYTF; CDR3nt: TGCGCCAGCAGCCAAGGGACAGGAGATATCTATGGCTACACCTTC
d_gene: TRBD1; j_gene: TRBJ1-1; v_gene: TRBV27; len: 15; abundance: -; CDR3aa: CASSRDRGMNTEAFF; CDR3nt: TGTGCCAGCAGTAGGGACAGGGGAATGAACACTGAAGCTTTCTTT
d_gene: TRBD2; j_gene: TRBJ2-7; v_gene: TRBV4-3; len: 13; abundance: -; CDR3aa: CASSPGLAREQYF; CDR3nt: TGCGCCAGCAGCCCAGGACTAGCGCGTGAGCAGTACTTC
d_gene: TRBD1; j_gene: TRBJ1-5; v_gene: TRBV12-5; len: 15; abundance: -; CDR3aa: CASGLQGGSNQPQHF; CDR3nt: TGTGCTAGTGGGCTTCAGGGGGGAAGCAATCAGCCCCAGCATTTT
d_gene: -; j_gene: TRBJ1-1; v_gene: TRBV28; len: 17; abundance: -; CDR3aa: CASLTTADSFVNTEAFF; CDR3nt: TGTGCCAGTTTAACGACGGCAGACTCCTTCGTGAACACTGAAGCTTTCTTT
d_gene: -; j_gene: TRBJ2-1; v_gene: TRBV18; len: 20; abundance: -; CDR3aa: CASSPLLQATSFDIYNEQFF; CDR3nt: TGTGCCAGCTCACCACTTCTGCAGGCAACCAGCTTTGATATATACAATGAGCAGTTCTTC
d_gene: TRBD1; j_gene: TRBJ2-7; v_gene: TRBV27; len: 14; abundance: -; CDR3aa: CASSSGTGGKEQYF; CDR3nt: TGTGCCAGCAGTTCCGGGACAGGGGGCAAGGAGCAGTACTTC
d_gene: -; j_gene: TRBJ2-2; v_gene: TRBV13; len: 15; abundance: -; CDR3aa: CASSQTPPNTGELFF; CDR3nt: TGTGCCAGCAGCCAAACACCCCCCAACACCGGGGAGCTGTTTTTT
d_gene: TRBD2; j_gene: TRBJ2-7; v_gene: TRBV7-9; len: 17; abundance: -; CDR3aa: CASSGDLGREGPYEQYF; CDR3nt: TGTGCCAGCAGCGGGGATTTGGGGCGGGAGGGCCCTTACGAGCAGTACTTC
d_gene: -; j_gene: TRBJ2-3; v_gene: TRBV4-3; len: 17; abundance: -; CDR3aa: CASSYDRSYSRTDTQYF; CDR3nt: TGCGCCAGCAGCTACGATCGCTCTTACTCGCGCACAGATACGCAGTATTTT
d_gene: -; j_gene: TRBJ2-5; v_gene: TRBV11-2; len: 13; abundance: -; CDR3aa: CASSLYGVETQYF; CDR3nt: TGTGCCAGCAGCTTATACGGGGTGGAGACCCAGTACTTC
d_gene: TRBD2; j_gene: TRBJ2-2; v_gene: TRBV7-8; len: 15; abundance: -; CDR3aa: CASSWWGGNTGELFF; CDR3nt: TGTGCCAGCAGCTGGTGGGGGGGGAACACCGGGGAGCTGTTTTTT
d_gene: TRBD1; j_gene: TRBJ2-7; v_gene: TRBV4-3; len: 15; abundance: once; CDR3aa: CASSQGTGILYEQYF; CDR3nt: TGCGCCAGCAGCCAAGGGACAGGGATTCTCTACGAGCAGTACTTC
d_gene: TRBD2; j_gene: TRBJ2-4; v_gene: TRBV28; len: 16; abundance: -; CDR3aa: CASSPAGGGGKNIQYF; CDR3nt: TGTGCCAGCAGTCCCGCGGGGGGAGGAGGCAAAAACATTCAGTACTTC
d_gene: -; j_gene: TRBJ1-6; v_gene: TRBV7-9; len: 14; abundance: -; CDR3aa: CASSHTGPNSPLHF; CDR3nt: TGTGCCAGCAGCCACACAGGGCCTAATTCACCCCTCCACTTT
d_gene: TRBD2; j_gene: TRBJ2-7; v_gene: TRBV18; len: 13; abundance: -; CDR3aa: CASSPPREGEQYF; CDR3nt: TGTGCCAGCTCACCACCGCGGGAGGGCGAGCAGTACTTC
d_gene: TRBD1; j_gene: TRBJ1-4; v_gene: TRBV4-1; len: 15; abundance: few; CDR3aa: CASSQETGVGEKLFF; CDR3nt: TGCGCCAGCAGCCAAGAAACAGGGGTGGGTGAAAAACTGTTTTTT
d_gene: TRBD1; j_gene: TRBJ2-7; v_gene: TRBV6-5; len: 15; abundance: -; CDR3aa: CASSSDRGAPYEQYF; CDR3nt: TGTGCCAGCAGTTCAGACAGGGGTGCACCCTACGAGCAGTACTTC
d_gene: -; j_gene: TRBJ2-7; v_gene: TRBV30; len: 11; abundance: -; CDR3aa: CAWSVGDEQYF; CDR3nt: TGTGCCTGGAGTGTAGGGGACGAGCAGTACTTC
d_gene: TRBD2; j_gene: TRBJ2-7; v_gene: TRBV6-5; len: 15; abundance: -; CDR3aa: CASSLGLAGTYEQYF; CDR3nt: TGTGCCAGCAGTTTGGGACTAGCGGGAACCTACGAGCAGTACTTC
d_gene: TRBD2; j_gene: TRBJ2-7; v_gene: TRBV7-9; len: 16; abundance: -; CDR3aa: CASSQVNSGSKYEQYF; CDR3nt: TGTGCCAGCAGCCAGGTTAATAGCGGGAGTAAGTACGAGCAGTACTTC
d_gene: TRBD1; j_gene: TRBJ2-7; v_gene: TRBV5-1; len: 15; abundance: -; CDR3aa: CASSFRTGVSYEQYF; CDR3nt: TGCGCCAGCAGCTTCCGGACAGGGGTCTCCTACGAGCAGTACTTC
d_gene: -; j_gene: TRBJ2-7; v_gene: TRBV13; len: 15; abundance: few; CDR3aa: CASSLETGLSYEQYF; CDR3nt: TGTGCCAGCAGCTTAGAGACAGGCCTCTCCTACGAGCAGTACTTC
d_gene: TRBD2; j_gene: TRBJ2-7; v_gene: TRBV11-2; len: 14; abundance: -; CDR3aa: CASSLGPSGYEQYF; CDR3nt: TGTGCCAGCAGCTTAGGTCCTAGCGGATACGAGCAGTACTTC
d_gene: -; j_gene: TRBJ1-4; v_gene: TRBV4-1; len: 14; abundance: -; CDR3aa: CASSWGAEDEKLFF; CDR3nt: TGCGCCAGCAGCTGGGGCGCAGAAGATGAAAAACTGTTTTTT
d_gene: -; j_gene: TRBJ1-1; v_gene: TRBV7-2; len: 11; abundance: -; CDR3aa: CASRTGGMAFF; CDR3nt: TGTGCCAGCAGAACGGGGGGGATGGCTTTCTTT